This is a list of T cell receptor beta chains from one sample in a study of blood T cell repertoires in COVID-19. Profiling relied on immunoSEQ multiplex PCR, and the TCRdb table lists in-frame clones only, not all of them. The data contain some 110,000 clones, roughly 80% of them singletons. Sequencing was carried out using peripheral blood. These receptors were collected from a man between 70 and 80 years old with acute or convalescent COVID-19. Both conserved end residues are part of each CDR3.

TRBV12-3/TRBV12-4	CASTRASNQPQHF
TRBV5-1	CASSPTVSGSNQPQHF
TRBV18	CASSETRDQPQHF
TRBV19	CASRIPRGASTEAFF
TRBV5-5	CASSDRDRGAHSPLHF
TRBV18	CASSPQDRGGKLFF
TRBV30	CAWSVGSAHTDTQYF
TRBV19	CASSTAGTGMNTEAFF
TRBV28	CASSRPGGNGYTF
TRBV9	CASSVLPGGNTEAFF
TRBV28	CASRGGGLLLLFF
TRBV25-1	CASTRGTVGGNSPLHF
TRBV5-4	CASSLESEYGYTF
TRBV15	CATSRRDRIEKLFF